The rows below give T cell receptor beta chains drawn from one sample of a study of T cell repertoires and HLA-DP antigens. The antigens of these receptors remain unknown. The repertoire was sequenced with immunoSEQ multiplex PCR; TCRdb's copy has only in-frame clones and lacks some. The table has about 73,000 clones, around 80% seen once. The sequenced sample consisted of CD4+ T cells from PBMCs. The receptors derive from a man aged 55 to 70 in good health and CMV-seronegative. Each CDR3 is given without its conserved first and last residue. The order of the fields is clone size, V gene, CDR3 protein. Clone sizes are given selectively: once, few, many, or a class where the clone is expanded.

clone_size: -
v_call: TRBV7-8
cdr3_aa: ASNLRGGLTDTQY

clone_size: -
v_call: TRBV7-8
cdr3_aa: ASSLAGRGYGTDTQY

clone_size: -
v_call: TRBV7-6
cdr3_aa: ASSYGGQPYEQY

clone_size: -
v_call: TRBV7-2
cdr3_aa: ASSLAQETQY

clone_size: -
v_call: TRBV19
cdr3_aa: ASSIDRAQNTEAF

clone_size: once
v_call: TRBV18
cdr3_aa: ASSPGTVTDTQY

clone_size: -
v_call: TRBV6-5
cdr3_aa: ASSYSRGAGANVLT

clone_size: few
v_call: TRBV15
cdr3_aa: ATSRGVQTDTQY

clone_size: -
v_call: TRBV19
cdr3_aa: ASSSTGTPRTQY

clone_size: -
v_call: TRBV19
cdr3_aa: ASSTIFRDSPYGYT

clone_size: -
v_call: TRBV6-6
cdr3_aa: ASNSQGIRETQY

clone_size: -
v_call: TRBV5-1
cdr3_aa: ASSPDRASSYEQY

clone_size: -
v_call: TRBV7-9
cdr3_aa: ASSLTSGNQETQY

clone_size: -
v_call: TRBV5-4
cdr3_aa: ASEPPLGDTQY

clone_size: -
v_call: TRBV25-1
cdr3_aa: ASSVPANYGYT

clone_size: -
v_call: TRBV4-2
cdr3_aa: ASSIIMGGQGGELF

clone_size: -
v_call: TRBV5-1
cdr3_aa: ASSPSGHLNTEAF

clone_size: -
v_call: TRBV18
cdr3_aa: ASSPAGEPEAF

clone_size: -
v_call: TRBV9
cdr3_aa: ASSAIAGSYNEQF

clone_size: -
v_call: TRBV7-2
cdr3_aa: ASSFQGGTTDTQY

clone_size: -
v_call: TRBV5-1
cdr3_aa: ASSSPDEKLF

clone_size: -
v_call: TRBV6-1
cdr3_aa: ASSVAGQPNTEAF

clone_size: -
v_call: TRBV28
cdr3_aa: ASSGPRQLYNSPLH

clone_size: few
v_call: TRBV5-8
cdr3_aa: ASSSQRIAGNTIY

clone_size: -
v_call: TRBV6-5
cdr3_aa: ASRPGTETDTQY

clone_size: -
v_call: TRBV19
cdr3_aa: ASSHGQGVGQPQH

clone_size: -
v_call: TRBV2
cdr3_aa: ASTGRSGGAETQY

clone_size: -
v_call: TRBV28
cdr3_aa: ASRTSDRKAF

clone_size: few
v_call: TRBV4-1
cdr3_aa: ASSPQQWIEKLF

clone_size: few
v_call: TRBV4-2
cdr3_aa: ASSRSGNSGNTIY

clone_size: -
v_call: TRBV18
cdr3_aa: ASSPERSGFSYNEQF

clone_size: -
v_call: TRBV5-1
cdr3_aa: ASRQGLTPTEAF

clone_size: -
v_call: TRBV2
cdr3_aa: ASRGSLGNYGYT

clone_size: -
v_call: TRBV10-1
cdr3_aa: ASSESPFTGELF

clone_size: -
v_call: TRBV19
cdr3_aa: ASSGTGGTGELF

clone_size: -
v_call: TRBV12-5
cdr3_aa: ASGAPGLARSEQF

clone_size: -
v_call: TRBV7-2
cdr3_aa: ASSLQVGPGEAF

clone_size: -
v_call: TRBV7-2
cdr3_aa: ASSLGSRDTQY

clone_size: -
v_call: TRBV18
cdr3_aa: ASSRQGVSFYEQY

clone_size: -
v_call: TRBV18
cdr3_aa: ASSQDSLNNSPLH

clone_size: -
v_call: TRBV5-4
cdr3_aa: ASSLMGRNEQF

clone_size: -
v_call: TRBV7-2
cdr3_aa: ASSLVLQETQY

clone_size: -
v_call: TRBV5-1
cdr3_aa: ASSLAGIGGYT

clone_size: once
v_call: TRBV19
cdr3_aa: ASSTGQFYSPLH

clone_size: -
v_call: TRBV11-3
cdr3_aa: ASSLTSGPNNEQF

clone_size: once
v_call: TRBV5-6
cdr3_aa: ASSRGTGENTEAF

clone_size: -
v_call: TRBV6-5
cdr3_aa: ASSYTGEPPEQF

clone_size: many
v_call: TRBV5-1
cdr3_aa: ASSIRGFNTEAF

clone_size: -
v_call: TRBV2
cdr3_aa: ASSELDTDTQY

clone_size: once
v_call: TRBV4-1
cdr3_aa: ASSQDGASGGDNEQF

clone_size: -
v_call: TRBV28
cdr3_aa: ASSPNRGGRDQPQH

clone_size: -
v_call: TRBV7-9
cdr3_aa: ASTRLGAQGYT

clone_size: -
v_call: TRBV7-2
cdr3_aa: ASSFQGRNTGELF